Listed below are T cell receptor beta chains from one sample, sequenced in a study of OX40 agonist ivuxolimab in advanced cancers. Generated by immunoSEQ multiplex PCR, the TCRdb table keeps only in-frame clones and is missing some. The sample shows about 71,000 clones, about 81% of them seen only once. Sequenced material: CD4+ or CD8+ T cells sorted from blood, taken in a trial of the OX40 agonist ivuxolimab. The receptors stem from an adult with an advanced solid tumor such as melanoma, head and neck, liver or kidney cancer. CDR3s include the opening cysteine and the closing phenylalanine or tryptophan. The D gene is left open where the match is weak. Clone size is not always given. Where it is, it says once, few, many or a class for expanded clones.

J | size | V | D | DNA | CDR3
TRBJ1-1 | NA | TRBV18 | NA | TGTGCCAGCTCACCACCGGGCATACCGAACACTGAAGCTTTCTTT | CASSPPGIPNTEAFF
TRBJ2-7 | few | TRBV5-1 | NA | TGCGCCAGCTCCTTTTTCGAGGTCTCCTACGAGCAGTACTTC | CASSFFEVSYEQYF
TRBJ2-1 | few | TRBV5-1 | NA | TGCGCCAGCAGCTTGATGGGTCCGGAATTCAATGAGCAGTTCTTC | CASSLMGPEFNEQFF
TRBJ2-2 | few | TRBV4-3 | NA | TGCGCCAGCAGCCCGGGGGGCTCACCAAACACCGGGGAGCTGTTTTTT | CASSPGGSPNTGELFF
TRBJ2-7 | NA | TRBV6-6 | NA | TGTGCCAGCAGTTACACCCTACTAGGAACCTACGAGCAGTACTTC | CASSYTLLGTYEQYF
TRBJ2-7 | NA | TRBV2 | TRBD2 | TGTGCCAGCAGGCTTAGCGGGGGAGGCTCGCGGGAGCAGTACTTC | CASRLSGGGSREQYF
TRBJ2-1 | NA | TRBV9 | NA | TGTGCCAGCAGCGCAACTAATCGCGGGTTCGGCGGCTACAATGAGCAGTTCTTC | CASSATNRGFGGYNEQFF
TRBJ1-1 | NA | TRBV7-2 | NA | TGTGCCAGCAGCTTAGCTTCCCGGAACACTGAAGCTTTCTTT | CASSLASRNTEAFF
TRBJ2-7 | NA | TRBV4-2 | NA | TGTGCCAGCAGCCAAGAACCTGGGCGAGAAGACGAGCAGTACTTC | CASSQEPGREDEQYF
TRBJ2-1 | NA | TRBV4-2 | NA | TGTGCCAGCAGCCAAGAACTTTACAATGAGCAGTTCTTC | CASSQELYNEQFF
TRBJ2-7 | NA | TRBV15 | NA | TGTGCCACCAGCGGGGGGGCGTCCTACGAGCAGTACTTC | CATSGGASYEQYF
TRBJ2-7 | NA | TRBV6-5 | TRBD2 | TGTGCCAGCAGTGAACTAGCGGGAGTCGGCGAGCAGTACTTC | CASSELAGVGEQYF
TRBJ2-6 | NA | TRBV12-5 | NA | TGTGCTAGTGGTTTGGTACAATCTGGGGCCAACGTCCTGACTTTC | CASGLVQSGANVLTF
TRBJ1-5 | few | TRBV5-8 | TRBD1 | TGTGCCAGCAGCCGGACAGGGGTAAGCAATCAGCCCCAGCATTTT | CASSRTGVSNQPQHF
TRBJ2-7 | once | TRBV18 | NA | TGTGCCAGCTCAGTAAGCTCCTACGAGCAGTACTTC | CASSVSSYEQYF
TRBJ2-5 | once | TRBV4-1 | NA | TGCGCCAGCAGCCAAACGGAGGGGGAGACCCAGTACTTC | CASSQTEGETQYF
TRBJ1-3 | NA | TRBV9 | TRBD1 | TGTGCCAGCAGCGTAGCCTCGGGACAGGGGACCTCTGGAAACACCATATATTTT | CASSVASGQGTSGNTIYF